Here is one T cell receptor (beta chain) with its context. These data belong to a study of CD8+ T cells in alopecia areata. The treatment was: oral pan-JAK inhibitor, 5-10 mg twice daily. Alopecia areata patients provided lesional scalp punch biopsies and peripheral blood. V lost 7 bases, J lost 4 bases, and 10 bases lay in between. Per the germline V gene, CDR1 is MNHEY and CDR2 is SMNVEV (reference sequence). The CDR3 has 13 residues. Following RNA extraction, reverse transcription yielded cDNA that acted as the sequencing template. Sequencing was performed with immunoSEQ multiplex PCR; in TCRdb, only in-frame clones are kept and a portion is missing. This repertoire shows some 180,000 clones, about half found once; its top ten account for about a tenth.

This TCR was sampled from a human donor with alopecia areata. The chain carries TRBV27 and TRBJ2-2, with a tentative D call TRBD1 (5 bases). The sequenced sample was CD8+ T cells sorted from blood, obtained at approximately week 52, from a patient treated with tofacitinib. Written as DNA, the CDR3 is TGTGCCAGCACCCCAGGGTTCACCGGGGAGCTGTTTTTT. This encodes CASTPGFTGELFF.